A single sample is the source of the 22 T cell receptor beta chains below, sequenced in a study of T cell changes during pregnancy in multiple sclerosis. Here immunoSEQ multiplex PCR was the method, and the copy in TCRdb shows in-frame clones only, minus some. The sample has about 89,000 clones; just under 95% are singletons. The sequencing used peripheral blood, collected in the third trimester of pregnancy. Receptors were obtained from a female donor with multiple sclerosis, enrolled in a pregnancy study.

This chain connects TRBV29-1 to TRBJ2-1, with D maybe TRBD2 (5 bases). Per the germline V gene, CDR1 is SQVTM and CDR2 is ANQGSEA. The ends were cut back, 7 bases at V and 8 bases at J, with 9 bases in the middle. The CDR3 sequence is 10 residues long. This CDR3 is CSAVGDEQFF. DNA for the CDR3: TGCAGCGCCGTCGGGGATGAGCAGTTCTTC.

Only a few counts were recorded for this clone. V and J are TRBV5-5 and TRBJ1-2; TRBD1 aligns across 7 bases. The ends lost 4 bases at V and 2 bases at J; junction bases unmatched: 8. The CDR3 sequence is 15 residues long. CDR1 and CDR2 from the germline V gene are SGHKS and YYEKEE (reference sequence). The CDR3 nucleotides are TGTGCCAGCAGCGAGTCCGGGACAGTCAACTATGGCTACACCTTC. The encoded protein is CASSESGTVNYGYTF. The full variable domain, its missing parts supplied by reference TRBV5-5 and TRBJ1-2, is DAGVTQSPTHLIKTRGQQVTLRCSPISGHKSVSWYQQVLGQGPQFIFQYYEKEERGRGNFPDRFSARQFPNYSSELNVNALLLGDSALYLCASSESGTVNYGYTFGSGTRLTVV.

The J gene is TRBJ1-1, the V gene TRBV2; 9 bases align to TRBD1. Trimming at V came to 6 bases and at J to 5 bases, leaving 7 bases not matched to a gene. The CDR3 spans 14 residues. Germline V CDR1 and CDR2: SNHLY, FYNNEI. Written as DNA, the CDR3 is TGTGCCAGCAGCGAGGACAGGGGAGGGACTGAAGCTTTCTTT. Residues: CASSEDRGGTEAFF. The whole variable domain, remainder taken from reference TRBV2 and TRBJ1-1, is EPEVTQTPSHQVTQMGQEVILRCVPISNHLYFYWYRQILGQKVEFLVSFYNNEISEKSEIFDDQFSVERPDGSNFTLKIRSTKLEDSAMYFCASSEDRGGTEAFFGQGTRLTVV.

This clone was counted only a few times. The chain links TRBV30 to TRBJ2-7; 8 nucleotides align to TRBD1. The CDR3 covers 14 residues. The V gene's germline CDR1 is GTSNPN and CDR2 SVGIG (reference sequence). After removal of 5 bases from V and 0 bases from J, the junction contained 6 bases not matched to a gene. This CDR3 reads CAWSFGQGSYEQYF. CDR3 coding DNA: TGTGCCTGGTCTTTCGGACAGGGCTCCTACGAGCAGTACTTC.

V gene TRBV5-6 combines with J gene TRBJ2-2; the match to TRBD2 covers 7 bases. V lost 1 base to trimming and J lost 1 base; unmatched junction nucleotides: 1. The length of the CDR3 is 15 residues. Germline-derived CDR1 and CDR2 are SGHDT and YYEEEE. Written as DNA, the CDR3 is TGTGCCAGCAGCTTGTCGGGAGGGAACACCGGGGAGCTGTTTTTT. It is translated as CASSLSGGNTGELFF.

The chain uses TRBV7-7 and TRBJ2-1, with 10 bases lining up with TRBD2. The CDR3 is 15 amino acids. J lost 6 bases, V lost 3 bases, and 5 bases had no gene match. CDR1 is SSHAT and CDR2 is FNYEAQ in the germline V gene (reference sequence). The CDR3 sequence: CASSLGLAGVNEQFF. The CDR3 nucleotides are TGTGCCAGCAGCTTGGGGCTAGCGGGAGTCAATGAGCAGTTCTTC.

Only a few counts were recorded for this clone. J is TRBJ2-7 and V is TRBV29-1; 7 nucleotides line up with TRBD1. The J segment lost 0 bases and the V segment lost 4 bases, leaving 6 bases of the junction unmatched. Looked up from germline, CDR1 is SQVTM and CDR2 is ANQGSEA. The CDR3 runs 14 residues. Here the CDR3 reads CSVANRGRSYEQYF. The CDR3 coding sequence is TGCAGCGTTGCGAACAGGGGCCGCTCCTACGAGCAGTACTTC.

The chain combines TRBV6-4 with TRBJ2-7, with TRBD2 identical over 14 bases. Losses at the gene ends were 4 bases for V and 2 bases for J; bases not matched to a gene: 10. This CDR3 is built from 18 residues. CDR1 and CDR2 (germline): MRHNA, SNTAGT. The CDR3: CASSALSGLAGVPYEQYF. The CDR3 nucleotides are TGTGCCAGCAGTGCCTTATCGGGACTAGCGGGAGTTCCCTACGAGCAGTACTTC.

This chain connects TRBV10-3 to TRBJ2-7, with D unclear. The V end lost 6 bases, the J end lost 3 bases, and 12 bases lay between the germline ends. Germline V gene lookup returns CDR1 ENHRY and CDR2 SYGVKD. This CDR3 comprises 13 residues. The DNA of the CDR3 is TGTGCCATCAGCGAGAGAACTGTCTACGAGCAGTACTTC. It translates to CAISERTVYEQYF.

This clone was counted a single time. The V gene is TRBV7-9, the J gene TRBJ2-2; D possibly corresponds to TRBD1 (5 bases). The CDR3 has 16 residues. Germline CDR1 is SEHNR and CDR2 is FQNEAQ (reference sequence). The V end was cut by 2 bases, the J end by 6 bases, with 16 bases between. The CDR3: CASSLNLAGKAGELFF. In DNA, the CDR3 is TGTGCCAGCAGCTTAAATTTAGCAGGGAAGGCCGGGGAGCTGTTTTTT.

V is TRBV6-1 and J is TRBJ1-1; D possibly corresponds to TRBD1 (6 bases). CDR1 and CDR2 from the germline V gene are MNHNS and SASEGT. V was pared by 4 bases and J by 1 base, with 13 bases between. The CDR3 consists of 15 residues. CDR3 sequence reads: CASSARQVPNTEAFF. The CDR3 DNA sequence: TGTGCCAGCAGTGCTCGACAGGTCCCGAACACTGAAGCTTTCTTT.

The chain recombines TRBV6-1 with TRBJ1-1; D is undetermined. Germline assignment: CDR1 MNHNS and CDR2 SASEGT. Trimming took off 2 bases at V and 1 base at J, with 8 bases between the two ends. CDR3 length: 14 residues. The DNA for the CDR3 is TGTGCCAGCAGTGAAAGGTGGGCGAACACTGAAGCTTTCTTT. Translation gives CASSERWANTEAFF.

The V call is TRBV4-2, the J call TRBJ2-5; the match to TRBD2 covers 10 bases. From germline, CDR1 is LGHNA and CDR2 YNFKEQ. The CDR3 covers 15 residues. Trimming cost V 0 bases and J 5 bases; bases outside gene matches: 3. The CDR3 reads CASSQELAGPETQYF. The CDR3 nucleotides read TGTGCCAGCAGCCAAGAACTAGCGGGACCGGAGACCCAGTACTTC.

The CDR3 reads CASSEAGQGVQETQYF. The DNA for the CDR3 is TGTGCCAGCAGTGAGGCTGGACAGGGGGTCCAAGAGACCCAGTACTTC. The chain has TRBV6-1 and TRBJ2-5; 10 bases map to TRBD1. J gave up 1 base and V 3 bases, and 5 bases lay outside the gene matches. Germline loops: CDR1 MNHNS, CDR2 SASEGT. CDR3 size: 16 residues.

This clone was counted once. The J gene is TRBJ2-1, the V gene TRBV7-6; 10 positions match TRBD2. Germline values: CDR1 SGHVS, CDR2 FNYEAQ. Trimming at V came to 5 bases and at J to 8 bases, leaving 9 bases not matched to a gene. This CDR3 is 15 amino acids long. The CDR3 protein is CASSGLAGVGDEQFF. The CDR3 bases are TGTGCCAGCAGCGGTCTAGCGGGAGTTGGAGATGAGCAGTTCTTC.

This clone was observed a handful of times. CDR3 sequence reads: CASSWGQGEEYF. CDR3 nucleotide sequence: TGTGCCAGCAGTTGGGGACAGGGTGAGGAGTACTTC. The chain joins TRBV27 to TRBJ2-7; 9 bases map to TRBD1. Per germline, CDR1 MNHEY and CDR2 SMNVEV (reference sequence). V was clipped by 4 bases and J by 11 bases; unmatched bases: 6. The CDR3 runs to 12 residues.

J is TRBJ1-4 and V is TRBV18; 9 positions match TRBD1. The CDR3 is 12 amino acids. Germline V gene sequence: CDR1 KGHSH, CDR2 LQKENI. Trimming removed 4 bases from V and 12 bases from J; junction bases left unmatched: 3. The CDR3 loop reads CASSLRQGELFF. The DNA of the CDR3 is TGTGCCAGCTCACTACGACAGGGGGAACTGTTTTTT.

This rearrangement joins TRBV2 to TRBJ1-5, with D possibly being TRBD1 (6 bases). This CDR3 is built from 15 residues. Between the trimmed V and J ends, which lost 5 bases and 1 base, there was a span of 12 bases. Germline V gene sequence: CDR1 SNHLY, CDR2 FYNNEI. DNA for the CDR3: TGTGCCAGCAGTCCCCAGGGGCTAAGCAATCAGCCCCAGCATTTT. Encoded protein: CASSPQGLSNQPQHF. The variable domain in full, completed from reference TRBV2 and TRBJ1-5, reads EPEVTQTPSHQVTQMGQEVILRCVPISNHLYFYWYRQILGQKVEFLVSFYNNEISEKSEIFDDQFSVERPDGSNFTLKIRSTKLEDSAMYFCASSPQGLSNQPQHFGDGTRLSIL.

The genes are TRBV5-1 and TRBJ2-7; possible D gene TRBD1, 6 bases. Germline lookup yields CDR1 SGHRS and CDR2 YFSETQ. V dropped 5 bases and J dropped 2 bases, with 17 bases sitting between them. The CDR3 is made up of 15 amino acids. CDR3 region: CASRHGTTSAYEQYF. CDR3 DNA: TGCGCCAGCAGGCACGGGACAACTTCGGCCTACGAGCAGTACTTC.

The chain has TRBV10-1 and TRBJ2-1, with 11 bases aligning to TRBD2. The CDR3 loop spans 20 amino acids. V shed 3 bases and J 5 bases; nucleotides not matched to a gene: 18. Germline CDR1 reads WNHNN; CDR2 reads SYGVQD (reference sequence). CDR3 DNA sequence: TGCGCCAGCAGTGATATCCCACTAGCGGGAGTTCTACCAAAAGACAATGAGCAGTTCTTC. Amino acids: CASSDIPLAGVLPKDNEQFF.

The gene calls are TRBV4-1 and TRBJ2-6, with 12 bases matching TRBD1. The J segment lost 2 bases and the V segment lost 6 bases, leaving 11 bases of the junction unmatched. CDR1 is MGHRA, CDR2 YSYEKL, per germline. This CDR3 is 19 amino acids long. The CDR3 spells CASSTNSRDRGPGANVLTF. The DNA of the CDR3 is TGCGCCAGCAGTACCAACTCCCGGGACAGGGGGCCTGGGGCCAACGTCCTGACTTTC.

The V gene is TRBV28, the J gene TRBJ2-7; 10 nucleotides match TRBD1. The CDR3 sequence is 13 residues long. The germline V gene has CDR1 MDHEN and CDR2 SYDVKM. The ends lost 3 bases at V and 7 bases at J; junction bases unmatched: 3. The CDR3 sequence: CASSLWDRGEQYF. In DNA, the CDR3 is TGTGCCAGCAGTTTGTGGGACAGGGGAGAGCAGTACTTC. The full variable domain, in which reference TRBV28 and TRBJ2-7 provide the parts outside the CDR3, is DVKVTQSSRYLVKRTGEKVFLECVQDMDHENMFWYRQDPGLGLRLIYFSYDVKMKEKGDIPEGYSVSREKKERFSLILESASTNQTSMYLCASSLWDRGEQYFGPGTRLTVT.